Listed here are 3 T cell receptor beta chains from one sample, sequenced in a study of T-cell memory formation after mild COVID-19. TCRdb recomputed calls from the 5' RACE reads with MiXCR, one row per CDR3 protein. The sample contains about 300,000 distinct CDR3 sequences, roughly a fifth of which appear only once. The sample comprised PBMCs or a T cell subset sorted from them (not recorded which). Receptors originate from a man younger than 30 who had mild COVID-19 (a few samples of this study predate the infection). Cell type and time point are not known.

This clonotype has a count of ten or more. The chain employs TRBV7-2 and TRBJ2-3; no reliable D call. This CDR3 contains 15 residues. Looked up from germline, CDR1 is SGHTA and CDR2 is FQGNSA. V was cut by 7 bases and J by 0 bases, with 14 bases left in between. CDR3 amino acids: CASNHVGWSTDTQYF. CDR3 DNA: TGTGCCAGCAATCATGTCGGGTGGAGCACAGATACGCAGTATTTT.

The chain is built from TRBV6-6 and TRBJ2-2, with D possibly being TRBD1 or TRBD2 (6 bases each). CDR1 is MNHNY, CDR2 SVGAGI, per germline (reference sequence). The CDR3 covers 16 residues. Trimming removed 0 bases from V and 3 bases from J, with 11 bases in between. The CDR3 here is CASSYSSRGDTGELFF. DNA of the CDR3: TGTGCCAGCAGTTACTCGAGTAGGGGGGACACCGGGGAGCTGTTTTTT.

V is TRBV5-1 and J is TRBJ2-3, with D unclear. In germline, CDR1 is SGHRS, CDR2 YFSETQ. This CDR3 contains 13 residues. With 4 bases removed from V and 4 bases from J, the gap between germline ends came to 10 bases. CDR3 in amino acids: CASSPPDSDTQYF. The CDR3 DNA follows: TGCGCCAGCAGCCCTCCCGACTCAGATACGCAGTATTTT.